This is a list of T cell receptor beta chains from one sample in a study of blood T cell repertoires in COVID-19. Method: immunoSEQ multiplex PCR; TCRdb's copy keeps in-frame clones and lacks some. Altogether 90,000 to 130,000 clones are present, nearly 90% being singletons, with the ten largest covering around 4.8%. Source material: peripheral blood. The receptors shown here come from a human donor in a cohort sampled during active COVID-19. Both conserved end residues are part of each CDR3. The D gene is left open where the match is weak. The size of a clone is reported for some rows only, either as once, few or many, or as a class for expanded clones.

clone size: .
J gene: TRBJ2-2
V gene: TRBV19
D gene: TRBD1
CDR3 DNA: TGTGCCACCAACCACGGACAGGGTGGCACCGGGGAGCTGTTTTTT
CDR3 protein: CATNHGQGGTGELFF

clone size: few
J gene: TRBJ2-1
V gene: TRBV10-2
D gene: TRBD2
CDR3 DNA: TGCGCCAGCAGACCGACTAGCGGGATGAGGAATGAGCAGTTCTTC
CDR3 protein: CASRPTSGMRNEQFF

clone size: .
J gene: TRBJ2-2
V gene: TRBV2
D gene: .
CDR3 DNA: TGTGCCTGTGGGGGTCCATTAGCGGCCACCGGGGAGCTGTTTTTT
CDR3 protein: CACGGPLAATGELFF

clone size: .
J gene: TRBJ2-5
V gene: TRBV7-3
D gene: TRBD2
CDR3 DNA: TGTGCCAGCAGCTTAAACGGGGGGACGGAGACCCAGTACTTC
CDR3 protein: CASSLNGGTETQYF

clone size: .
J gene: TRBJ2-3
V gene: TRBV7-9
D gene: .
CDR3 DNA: TGTGCCAGCAGCTTACCCCCAGGGGGAGCGGGAGATACGCAGTATTTT
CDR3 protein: CASSLPPGGAGDTQYF

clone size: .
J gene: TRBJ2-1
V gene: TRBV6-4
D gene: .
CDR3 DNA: TGTGCCAGCAGTCGACGACAGAACCCAAACAATGAGCAGTTCTTC
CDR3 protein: CASSRRQNPNNEQFF

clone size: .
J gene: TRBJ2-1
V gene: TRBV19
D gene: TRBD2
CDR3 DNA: TGTGCCAGTAGTGCCTCGGGGGGACTAGTCTCCTACAATGAGCAGTTCTTC
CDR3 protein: CASSASGGLVSYNEQFF

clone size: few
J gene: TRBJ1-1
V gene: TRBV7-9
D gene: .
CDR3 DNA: TGTGCCAGCAGCACGACAGGAGTGAACACTGAAGCTTTCTTT
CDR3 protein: CASSTTGVNTEAFF

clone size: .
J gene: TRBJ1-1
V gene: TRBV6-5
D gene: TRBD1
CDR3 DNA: TGTGCCAGCAAGCCGGGACAGGTTGAAGCTTTCTTT
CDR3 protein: CASKPGQVEAFF

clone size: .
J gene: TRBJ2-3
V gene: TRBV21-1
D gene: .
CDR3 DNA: TGTGCCAGCAGCAAAGAGGGAGGGATCGGCACAGATACGCAGTATTTT
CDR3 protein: CASSKEGGIGTDTQYF

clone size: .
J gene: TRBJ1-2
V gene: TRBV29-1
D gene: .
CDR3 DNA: TGCAGCGTTGAAGACAGGGTGTTCCCTAACTATGGCTACACCTTC
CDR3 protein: CSVEDRVFPNYGYTF

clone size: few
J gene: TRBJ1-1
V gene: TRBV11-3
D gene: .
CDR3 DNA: TGTGCCAGCAGCCATGAGGGGAACACTGAAGCTTTCTTT
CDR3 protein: CASSHEGNTEAFF

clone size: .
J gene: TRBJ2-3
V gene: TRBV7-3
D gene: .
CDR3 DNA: TGTGCCAGCAGCTTAACTCTCAACCGGGACACAGATACGCAGTATTTT
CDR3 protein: CASSLTLNRDTDTQYF

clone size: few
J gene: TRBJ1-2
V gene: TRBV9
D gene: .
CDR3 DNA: TGTGCCAGCAGCCCAAACACCGACTTTAACTATGGCTACACCTTC
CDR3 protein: CASSPNTDFNYGYTF

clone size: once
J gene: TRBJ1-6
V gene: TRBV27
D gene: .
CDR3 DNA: TGTGCCAGCAGTTTGCCTTGGGCCGGCAGAAGTCAAAATAATTCACCCCTCCACTTT
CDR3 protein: CASSLPWAGRSQNNSPLHF

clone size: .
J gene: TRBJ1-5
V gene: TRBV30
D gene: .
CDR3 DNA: TGTGCCTGGAGTCAGGGTTGGGCGGGCAATCAGCCCCAGCATTTT
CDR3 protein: CAWSQGWAGNQPQHF

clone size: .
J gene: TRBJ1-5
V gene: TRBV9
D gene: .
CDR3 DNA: TGTGCCAGCAGCCCGAACAGGTATAGCAATCAGCCCCAGCATTTT
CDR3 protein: CASSPNRYSNQPQHF

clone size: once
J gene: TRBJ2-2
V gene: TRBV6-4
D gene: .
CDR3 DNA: TGTGCCAGCAGTGCACAGCCTCGGAAAGGGGAGCTGTTTTTT
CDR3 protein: CASSAQPRKGELFF

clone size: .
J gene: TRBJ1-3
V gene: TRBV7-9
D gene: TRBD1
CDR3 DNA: TGTGCCAGCAGCTTAGCCTGGACAGGGCCCTCTGGAAACACCATATATTTT
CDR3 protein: CASSLAWTGPSGNTIYF

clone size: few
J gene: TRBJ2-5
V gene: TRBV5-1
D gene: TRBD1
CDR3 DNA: TGCGCCAGCAGCTTGGGGGACAGGAGGAAAGAGACCCAGTACTTC
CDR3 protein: CASSLGDRRKETQYF

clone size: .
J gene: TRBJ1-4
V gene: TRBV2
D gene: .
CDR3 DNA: TGTGCCAGCAGGACCGACAGGACAAAAAGGAATGAAAAACTGTTTTTT
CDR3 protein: CASRTDRTKRNEKLFF

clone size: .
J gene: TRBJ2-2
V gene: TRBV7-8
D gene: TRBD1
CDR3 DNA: TGTGCCAGCAGCTTAGGAGGGGGCCAGTATCCCGGGGAGCTGTTTTTT
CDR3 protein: CASSLGGGQYPGELFF

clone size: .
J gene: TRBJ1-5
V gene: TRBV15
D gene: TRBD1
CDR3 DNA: TGTGCCACCCGGACCGGGACAGGCGACCAGGAATTTTCTCAGCCCCAGCATTTT
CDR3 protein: CATRTGTGDQEFSQPQHF

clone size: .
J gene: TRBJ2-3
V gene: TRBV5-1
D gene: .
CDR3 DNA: TGCGCCAGCAGCGCTGGACAAGACACAGATACGCAGTATTTT
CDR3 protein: CASSAGQDTDTQYF

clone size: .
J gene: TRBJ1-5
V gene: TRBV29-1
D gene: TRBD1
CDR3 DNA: TGCAGCGTTGGAGGGACAGGGTCTGGTAGCAATCAGCCCCAGCATTTT
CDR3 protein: CSVGGTGSGSNQPQHF

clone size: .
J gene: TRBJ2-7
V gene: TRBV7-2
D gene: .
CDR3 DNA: TGTGCCAGCAGCTTAGAACCGGGCTACGAGCAGTACTTC
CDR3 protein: CASSLEPGYEQYF

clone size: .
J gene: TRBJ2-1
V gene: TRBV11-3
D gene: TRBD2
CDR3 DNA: TGTGCCAGCAGCTTACGGGAGGGTGAGCAGTTCTTC
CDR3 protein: CASSLREGEQFF

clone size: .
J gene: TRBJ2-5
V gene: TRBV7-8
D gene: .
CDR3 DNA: TGTGCCAGCAGCTCCCGGCCCAGGGGAGAGACCCAGTACTTC
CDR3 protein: CASSSRPRGETQYF

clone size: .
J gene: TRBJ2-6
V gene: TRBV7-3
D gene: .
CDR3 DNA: TGTGCCAGCAGCTTAACCACCCCAGGCTCTGGGGCCAACGTCCTGACTTTC
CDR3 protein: CASSLTTPGSGANVLTF

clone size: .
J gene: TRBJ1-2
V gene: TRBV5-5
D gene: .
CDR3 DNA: TGTGCCAGCAGCAACGGACCGGGAATCTATGGCTACACCTTC
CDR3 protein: CASSNGPGIYGYTF

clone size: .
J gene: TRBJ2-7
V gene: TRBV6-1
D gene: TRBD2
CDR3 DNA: TGTGCCAGCAGTGAACGTTCGGGACTAGCGGGAGGGCACCCCTACGAGCAGTACTTC
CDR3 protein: CASSERSGLAGGHPYEQYF

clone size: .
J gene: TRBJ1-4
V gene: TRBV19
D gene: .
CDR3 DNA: TGTGCCAGTAGTATAATCACAGCAACTAATGAAAAACTGTTTTTT
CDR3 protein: CASSIITATNEKLFF

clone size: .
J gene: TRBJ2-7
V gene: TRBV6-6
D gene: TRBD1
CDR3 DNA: TGTGCCAGCAGTTACGAGGGGGCTGAGGGCGAGCAGTACTTC
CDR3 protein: CASSYEGAEGEQYF

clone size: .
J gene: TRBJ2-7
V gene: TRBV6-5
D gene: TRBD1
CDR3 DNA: TGTGCCAGCAGGGTCACCGGGACAGGGGTCTACGAGCAGTACTTC
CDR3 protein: CASRVTGTGVYEQYF